Presented here are 26 T cell receptor beta chains from one specimen sequenced in a study of T cells expressing NK-cell markers. TCRdb reprocessed the 5' RACE reads, keeping one entry per CDR3 protein, no DNA. The sample features some 340,000 distinct CDR3 sequences, with about 5.2% in its top ten. Sequencing was performed on blood T cells: a sorted CD56 or NKG2C T cell subset, CD4+ or CD8+ T cells, or bulk PBMC T cells (not recorded which). The receptor set was obtained from a man aged 18 to 69 in good health.

This sequence joins TRBV4-2 and TRBJ1-4; TCRdb calls TRBD1, which cannot be checked without DNA. This CDR3 is built from 13 residues. Germline CDR1 LGHNA, CDR2 YNFKEQ. CDR3 sequence reads: CASSQGTPEKLFF.

The chain is built from TRBV18 and TRBJ2-1; checking the TCRdb D call of TRBD1 is not possible without DNA. This CDR3 is built from 13 residues. Germline assignment: CDR1 KGHSH and CDR2 LQKENI. The chain's CDR3 is CASSEIQGDEQFF.

V and J are TRBV2 and TRBJ1-1; checking the TCRdb D call of TRBD1 is not possible without DNA. The CDR3 length is 14 residues. Germline CDR1 reads SNHLY; CDR2 reads FYNNEI. The chain's CDR3 is CASRVDRAGTEAFF.

The chain recombines TRBV20-1 with TRBJ2-5. Germline V CDR1 and CDR2: DFQATT, SNEGSKA (reference sequence). There are 14 residues in the CDR3. The CDR3 protein is CSARDPRQVGTQYF.

The genes are TRBV11-2 and TRBJ2-2; TCRdb's D call, TRBD1, is unchecked because there is no DNA. Germline values: CDR1 SGHAT, CDR2 FQNNGV. This CDR3 comprises 14 residues. Here the CDR3 reads CASGPLTGFGELFF.

J is TRBJ1-2 and V is TRBV25-1; TCRdb's D call of TRBD1 is untestable without DNA. The CDR3 runs to 16 residues. Germline CDR1 reads MGHDK; CDR2 reads SYGVNS. The CDR3 sequence is CASSGGDRGYNYGYTF.

The V and J genes are TRBV5-1 and TRBJ2-5; checking the TCRdb D call of TRBD2 is not possible without DNA. Germline V gene lookup returns CDR1 SGHRS and CDR2 YFSETQ. This CDR3 is 16 amino acids long. Here the CDR3 reads CASSLQFRAAGETQYF.

CDR3 residues: CASSISGSSNFGYTF. This chain connects TRBV19 to TRBJ1-2; TCRdb proposes TRBD1, but this gene call is untestable without DNA. The CDR3 length is 15 residues. Germline CDR1 LNHDA, CDR2 SQIVND (reference sequence).

This chain links TRBV11-2 with TRBJ2-5; as DNA is missing, the TRBD1 call by TCRdb cannot be tested. The CDR3 is made up of 15 amino acids. Per germline, CDR1 SGHAT and CDR2 FQNNGV. This CDR3 is CASRSPGIGSETQYF.

The chain carries TRBV5-8 and TRBJ2-5; TCRdb picks TRBD1, but there is no DNA to check that call. Germline values: CDR1 SGHTS, CDR2 YDEGEE. The CDR3 is 15 amino acids. CDR3 region: CASSLELPGQETQYF.

The genes are TRBV20-1 and TRBJ2-3; TCRdb's D call of TRBD2 is untestable without DNA. The germline V gene has CDR1 DFQATT and CDR2 SNEGSKA (reference sequence). The CDR3 has 15 amino acids. The CDR3 protein is CSASYSGGARDTQYF.

V gene TRBV12-3 or TRBV12-4 combines with J gene TRBJ2-1; without DNA, the TCRdb call of TRBD2 cannot be checked. The CDR3 runs 16 residues. This chain's CDR3 is CASSRRTSGVYNEQFF.

The rearrangement links TRBV15 to TRBJ2-7; TCRdb picks TRBD1, but there is no DNA to check that call. This CDR3 is 16 amino acids long. Germline CDR1 reads LNHNV; CDR2 reads YYDKDF (reference sequence). The chain's CDR3 is CATKARGLKGSYEQYF.

The V gene is TRBV7-8, the J gene TRBJ2-5; TCRdb proposes TRBD1, but this gene call is untestable without DNA. Per the germline V gene, CDR1 is SGHVS and CDR2 is FQNEAQ. The CDR3 length is 17 residues. The CDR3 spells CASSLVGDRVVLGTQYF.

V is TRBV2 and J is TRBJ2-2; absent DNA, TCRdb's TRBD2 call cannot be checked. This CDR3 comprises 14 residues. CDR1 and CDR2 from the germline V gene are SNHLY and FYNNEI. The CDR3 spells CATGSVGGSGELFF.

V usage is TRBV3-1 and J usage is TRBJ2-1. Germline V gives CDR1 LGHDT, CDR2 YNNKEL (reference sequence). The CDR3 is 16 amino acids. The CDR3 here is CASSQDPVITTFEQFF.

V and J are TRBV5-1 and TRBJ2-5; TCRdb reports TRBD1, a call that lacks DNA to check it against. This CDR3 comprises 17 residues. Germline CDR1 reads SGHRS; CDR2 reads YFSETQ. This CDR3 is CASSPTQGQGSQETQYF.

This chain joins TRBV4-2 and TRBJ2-1; TCRdb's assignment of TRBD1 cannot be checked, as there is no DNA. This CDR3 is built from 17 residues. CDR1 LGHNA and CDR2 YNFKEQ come from the germline V gene. The CDR3: CASSQEGAGGRRNEQFF.

The chain combines TRBV28 with TRBJ1-2; TCRdb selects TRBD1, and the lack of DNA leaves this call unchecked. From germline, CDR1 is MDHEN and CDR2 SYDVKM. The CDR3 runs 14 residues. The CDR3 reads CASSVTGNRGGYTF.

The chain is built from TRBV6-5 and TRBJ2-1; with no DNA, the TCRdb D assignment of TRBD2 cannot be verified. Germline V lookup: CDR1 MNHEY, CDR2 SVGAGI. The CDR3 is 15 residues long. Here the CDR3 reads CASSYSNRGASEQFF.

V usage is TRBV5-1 and J usage is TRBJ2-2; TCRdb lists TRBD1, though no DNA is available to test this call. Germline CDR1 SGHRS, CDR2 YFSETQ. This CDR3 has 17 amino acids. CDR3 in amino acids: CASSLGVARTTHGELFF.

The chain combines TRBV2 with TRBJ2-7; TCRdb's D call, TRBD1, is unchecked because there is no DNA. Germline V gene data show CDR1 as SNHLY and CDR2 as FYNNEI. CDR3 size: 14 residues. The CDR3 region is CASKPGQNSYEQYF.

The genes are TRBV10-2 and TRBJ2-7; TCRdb returns TRBD2, unconfirmable since there is no DNA. The CDR3 contains 18 residues. Per the germline V gene, CDR1 is WSHSY and CDR2 is SAAADI. CDR3: CASKNSGKSGGPSYEQYF.

The V call is TRBV2, the J call TRBJ1-1; TCRdb's assignment of TRBD1 cannot be checked, as there is no DNA. The germline V gene encodes CDR1 SNHLY and CDR2 FYNNEI. CDR3 length: 15 residues. The CDR3 region is CASRRGQGRNTEAFF.

The chain joins TRBV14 to TRBJ2-7; TCRdb's assignment of TRBD1 cannot be checked, as there is no DNA. From germline, CDR1 is SGHDN and CDR2 FVKESK. The CDR3 covers 15 residues. CDR3 loop: CASSPLTGTPHEQYF.

This sequence joins TRBV27 and TRBJ1-2; TCRdb reports TRBD1, a call that lacks DNA to check it against. The CDR3 sequence is 15 residues long. Germline V gives CDR1 MNHEY, CDR2 SMNVEV (reference sequence). CDR3: CASSLRPGGDYGYTF.